The rows below give T cell receptor beta chains drawn from one sample of a study of CD8 T cells in Susac syndrome. One entry per CDR3 protein results from TCRdb running MiXCR on the immunoSEQ multiplex PCR reads. Among a few hundred thousand distinct CDR3 sequences listed, around 93% were seen once. Sequencing used CD4+ T cells from PBMCs. The receptors originated from a human donor with multiple sclerosis. Both conserved end residues are part of each CDR3. D genes are given only for firm matches. Some rows have no size entry. The others give once, few or many, or a class for an expanded clone.

CDR3: CARSQGQVQTDTQYF
DNA: TGTGCCAGATCTCAGGGACAGGTTCAGACAGATACGCAGTATTTT
D: TRBD1
V: TRBV2
size: once
J: TRBJ2-3

CDR3: CASSLDVSYEQYF
DNA: TGCGCCAGCAGCTTGGACGTTTCGTACGAGCAGTACTTC
D: -
V: TRBV5-1
size: -
J: TRBJ2-7

CDR3: CSVVDNEQFF
DNA: TGCAGCGTTGTGGACAATGAGCAGTTCTTC
D: -
V: TRBV29-1
size: -
J: TRBJ2-1

CDR3: CASSADQGWLGEQFF
DNA: TGTGCCAGCAGCGCCGATCAAGGGTGGTTGGGTGAGCAGTTCTTC
D: -
V: TRBV9
size: -
J: TRBJ2-1

CDR3: CSVTGGGTEAFF
DNA: TGCAGCGTGACCGGAGGGGGAACTGAAGCTTTCTTT
D: -
V: TRBV29-1
size: -
J: TRBJ1-1

CDR3: CASSLDRVNEQFF
DNA: TGTGCCAGCAGCTTGGACAGGGTAAATGAGCAGTTCTTC
D: -
V: TRBV5-6
size: -
J: TRBJ2-1

CDR3: CASSLFNQPQHF
DNA: TGTGCCAGCAGCTTGTTTAATCAGCCCCAGCATTTT
D: -
V: TRBV5-4
size: -
J: TRBJ1-5

CDR3: CASNTKVPVQETQYF
DNA: TGTGCCAGCAACACCAAAGTCCCTGTTCAAGAGACCCAGTACTTC
D: -
V: TRBV7-9
size: -
J: TRBJ2-5

CDR3: CASSFDRSNQPQHF
DNA: TGTGCCAGCAGTTTCGACAGGTCCAATCAGCCCCAGCATTTT
D: -
V: TRBV12-3/TRBV12-4
size: -
J: TRBJ1-5

CDR3: CAWSSPGGFLANYGYTF
DNA: TGTGCCTGGAGCTCTCCCGGGGGTTTCTTAGCTAACTATGGCTACACCTTC
D: -
V: TRBV30
size: -
J: TRBJ1-2

CDR3: CASSQGQRQGGGYTF
DNA: TGTGCCAGCAGCCAAGGGCAGAGACAGGGAGGCGGCTACACCTTC
D: TRBD1
V: TRBV3-1
size: -
J: TRBJ1-2

CDR3: CASTGTGRDTQYF
DNA: TGTGCCAGCACCGGGACAGGGAGGGATACGCAGTATTTT
D: TRBD1
V: TRBV5-6
size: -
J: TRBJ2-3

CDR3: CASSFRVEGSEAFF
DNA: TGTGCCAGCAGTTTCAGGGTCGAGGGCTCTGAAGCTTTCTTT
D: -
V: TRBV12-3/TRBV12-4
size: -
J: TRBJ1-1

CDR3: CASSPARDRGYEQYF
DNA: TGCGCCAGCAGCCCCGCCCGGGACAGAGGCTACGAGCAGTACTTC
D: TRBD1
V: TRBV5-1
size: -
J: TRBJ2-7

CDR3: CSARDAVSYEQYF
DNA: TGCAGTGCTAGAGACGCGGTTTCCTACGAGCAGTACTTC
D: -
V: TRBV20-1
size: -
J: TRBJ2-7

CDR3: CASSLVDNEQYF
DNA: TGTGCCAGCAGCTTAGTCGACAACGAGCAGTACTTC
D: -
V: TRBV7-9
size: -
J: TRBJ2-7

CDR3: CASSLDSQETQYF
DNA: TGTGCCAGCAGTTTAGACAGCCAAGAGACCCAGTACTTC
D: -
V: TRBV12-3/TRBV12-4
size: few
J: TRBJ2-5

CDR3: CASSQDSAKNIQYF
DNA: TGTGCCAGCAGCCAGGACAGCGCCAAAAACATTCAGTACTTC
D: -
V: TRBV4-2
size: -
J: TRBJ2-4

CDR3: CSARNSYSYNEQFF
DNA: TGCAGTGCCCGGAATTCCTACTCCTACAATGAGCAGTTCTTC
D: -
V: TRBV20-1
size: -
J: TRBJ2-1

CDR3: CSINTPGGYGYTF
DNA: TGCAGCATCAACACCCCCGGAGGCTATGGCTACACCTTC
D: -
V: TRBV29-1
size: -
J: TRBJ1-2

CDR3: CASSTGGTYNEQFF
DNA: TGTGCCAGCAGCACAGGGGGTACCTACAATGAGCAGTTCTTC
D: TRBD1
V: TRBV2
size: -
J: TRBJ2-1

CDR3: CASIQNANTEAFF
DNA: TGTGCCAGCATCCAGAATGCTAACACTGAAGCTTTCTTT
D: -
V: TRBV7-2
size: -
J: TRBJ1-1

CDR3: CASSLLSRDGYTF
DNA: TGTGCCAGCAGCCTCCTCTCCAGGGACGGCTACACCTTC
D: -
V: TRBV12-3/TRBV12-4
size: -
J: TRBJ1-2

CDR3: CASIRTGEDYGYTF
DNA: TGTGCCAGCATCCGGACCGGAGAGGACTATGGCTACACCTTC
D: -
V: TRBV12-3/TRBV12-4
size: once
J: TRBJ1-2

CDR3: CASSFRTSGASTDTQYF
DNA: TGTGCCAGCAGTTTCAGGACTAGCGGGGCCAGCACAGATACGCAGTATTTT
D: TRBD2
V: TRBV12-3/TRBV12-4
size: -
J: TRBJ2-3

CDR3: CSARDGRGSSYNSPLHF
DNA: TGCAGTGCTAGAGATGGCCGGGGGAGCTCCTATAATTCACCCCTCCACTTT
D: -
V: TRBV20-1
size: -
J: TRBJ1-6

CDR3: CASSTLDSGEQYF
DNA: TGTGCCAGCAGCACCCTGGACAGTGGGGAGCAGTACTTC
D: -
V: TRBV9
size: -
J: TRBJ2-7

CDR3: CASSYSRYSGYTF
DNA: TGTGCCAGCAGTTACTCGAGGTACAGTGGCTACACCTTC
D: -
V: TRBV6-5
size: -
J: TRBJ1-2

CDR3: CASTRDSANRKQFF
DNA: TGTGCCAGCACCCGGGACTCAGCAAACCGGAAGCAGTTCTTC
D: -
V: TRBV6-2/TRBV6-3
size: -
J: TRBJ2-1

CDR3: CSASSMAGAQETQYF
DNA: TGCAGTGCTTCCTCAATGGCGGGGGCTCAAGAGACCCAGTACTTC
D: -
V: TRBV20-1
size: once
J: TRBJ2-5

CDR3: CASRKRGAEGSGANVLTF
DNA: TGTGCCAGCAGAAAAAGAGGGGCGGAGGGTTCTGGGGCCAACGTCCTGACTTTC
D: -
V: TRBV6-1
size: -
J: TRBJ2-6

CDR3: CSVGLRVSTDTQYF
DNA: TGCAGCGTTGGTCTCAGGGTTAGCACAGATACGCAGTATTTT
D: -
V: TRBV29-1
size: -
J: TRBJ2-3

CDR3: CASSQWESGANVLTF
DNA: TGTGCCAGCAGCCAATGGGAGTCTGGGGCCAACGTCCTGACTTTC
D: -
V: TRBV3-1
size: -
J: TRBJ2-6

CDR3: CSARDRGTTGELFF
DNA: TGCAGTGCTAGAGATCGAGGGACCACCGGGGAGCTGTTTTTT
D: -
V: TRBV20-1
size: few
J: TRBJ2-2

CDR3: CSAPPATGSSYEQYF
DNA: TGCAGTGCTCCCCCCGCGACAGGGAGCTCCTACGAGCAGTACTTC
D: TRBD1
V: TRBV20-1
size: -
J: TRBJ2-7

CDR3: CASSSRNEQFF
DNA: TGTGCCTCTTCCTCGAGAAATGAGCAGTTCTTC
D: -
V: TRBV30
size: few
J: TRBJ2-1

CDR3: CSVTTRDTRTDTQYF
DNA: TGCAGCGTGACGACCCGGGACACCCGCACAGATACGCAGTATTTT
D: -
V: TRBV29-1
size: -
J: TRBJ2-3

CDR3: CASSHDKNIQYF
DNA: TGTGCCAGCAGCCATGACAAAAACATTCAGTACTTC
D: -
V: TRBV3-1
size: -
J: TRBJ2-4

CDR3: CSAAGDLDHEQFF
DNA: TGCAGCGCCGCGGGGGACTTGGACCATGAGCAGTTCTTC
D: TRBD2
V: TRBV29-1
size: -
J: TRBJ2-1

CDR3: CASSVGRDYINEQFF
DNA: TGTGCCAGCAGCGTAGGTAGGGACTACATCAATGAGCAGTTCTTC
D: TRBD2
V: TRBV9
size: -
J: TRBJ2-1

CDR3: CSVATRLSETQYF
DNA: TGCAGCGTAGCCACCCGGCTGTCGGAGACCCAGTACTTC
D: -
V: TRBV29-1
size: -
J: TRBJ2-5

CDR3: CSARDPQASSPLHF
DNA: TGCAGTGCTAGAGACCCACAGGCAAGTTCACCCCTCCACTTT
D: -
V: TRBV20-1
size: -
J: TRBJ1-6

CDR3: CSVPPGQGTDTQYF
DNA: TGCAGCGTCCCCCCGGGACAGGGAACAGATACGCAGTATTTT
D: TRBD1
V: TRBV29-1
size: -
J: TRBJ2-3

CDR3: CASSFVGGQGASGYTF
DNA: TGCGCCAGCAGCTTCGTCGGAGGACAGGGGGCATCTGGCTACACCTTC
D: TRBD1
V: TRBV5-1
size: -
J: TRBJ1-2

CDR3: CASSRLAGGLGEQFF
DNA: TGTGCCAGCAGCCGACTAGCGGGGGGGCTGGGTGAGCAGTTCTTC
D: TRBD2
V: TRBV11-3
size: -
J: TRBJ2-1

CDR3: CASCKGRTLDQFF
DNA: TGTGCCAGCTGCAAGGGACGAACTCTAGACCAGTTCTTC
D: -
V: TRBV7-8
size: -
J: TRBJ2-1

CDR3: CSARGVAANSPLHF
DNA: TGCAGTGCTAGAGGAGTGGCAGCGAATTCACCCCTCCACTTT
D: -
V: TRBV20-1
size: -
J: TRBJ1-6

CDR3: CASSLLEHSNQPQHF
DNA: TGTGCCAGCAGTTTATTGGAACACAGCAATCAGCCCCAGCATTTT
D: -
V: TRBV27
size: -
J: TRBJ1-5